The 21 T cell receptor beta chains below were found in one sample sequenced in a study of T cell repertoires in cytomegalovirus infection. Their specific antigens are unknown. From the reads, TCRdb called clonotypes with MiXCR, one entry per CDR3 protein. The sample includes some 350,000 distinct CDR3 sequences, 29% of them seen just once. The sample was cultured PBMCs, taken from culture after CMV antigen stimulation. The receptors here all came from a human donor in good health (CMV status not recorded). Some clones in this sample may be carry-over from other donors' samples.

The chain joins TRBV20-1 to TRBJ2-3, with D possibly matching TRBD2 (5 bases). Germline V gives CDR1 DFQATT, CDR2 SNEGSKA (reference sequence). V was cut by 6 bases and J by 4 bases, with 26 bases left in between. The CDR3 covers 17 residues. The CDR3 nucleotides read TGCAGTGCCTCCCGTTCGGTTGTCGGGAAGGGCCCAGATACGCAGTATTTT. It codes for CSASRSVVGKGPDTQYF.

This chain links TRBV6-1 with TRBJ1-1, with D possibly matching TRBD1 (6 bases). This CDR3 spans 17 amino acids. With 6 bases removed from V and 5 bases from J, the gap between germline ends came to 25 bases. Germline V gene lookup returns CDR1 MNHNS and CDR2 SASEGT. The CDR3 protein is CASRGGGLQQGTTEAFF. The DNA of the CDR3 is TGTGCCAGCAGAGGTGGGGGACTGCAACAGGGTACAACTGAAGCTTTCTTT.

As regards this clonotype: An end of the junction does not agree with germline; a read error may underlie this. This chain uses TRBV11-2 with TRBJ1-1, with D uncertain. Germline V CDR1 and CDR2: SGHAT, FQNNGV. There are 12 residues in the CDR3. The CDR3 sequence is CASSLEAPVAFF. In nucleotides, the CDR3 is TGTGCCAGCAGTTTAGAAGCCCCAGTGGCTTTCTTT.

The gene calls are TRBV7-9 and TRBJ2-7; no clear D. V was clipped by 2 bases and J by 3 bases, with 11 bases between them. Germline assignment: CDR1 SEHNR and CDR2 FQNEAQ (reference sequence). CDR3 length: 14 residues. In nucleotides, the CDR3 is TGTGCCAGCAGCTTAACGGCGTATATCTACGAGCAGTACTTC. Its protein is CASSLTAYIYEQYF.

To note about this clonotype: The junction and the germline gene differ at one end; a read error may be behind it. The CDR3: CASRFGTAYHF. The CDR3 DNA reads TGTGCCAGCAGGTTCGGCACAGCATATCACTTC. This chain uses TRBV7-6 with TRBJ2-7; D gene unclear. Germline V gene data show CDR1 as SGHVS and CDR2 as FNYEAQ. The CDR3 extends over 11 amino acids.

This clonotype was picked up many times. The chain carries TRBV7-8 and TRBJ1-1; no clear D gene. Germline V CDR1 and CDR2: SGHVS, FQNEAQ. V lost 3 bases and J 1 base, leaving 9 bases between the germline ends. This CDR3 spans 14 amino acids. CDR3 in amino acids: CASSFGRANTEAFF. The CDR3, as DNA: TGTGCCAGCAGCTTTGGCAGAGCGAACACTGAAGCTTTCTTT.

This clonotype was counted only a few times. J is TRBJ1-1 and V is TRBV11-2; no clear D gene. This CDR3 region has 13 residues. Trimming removed 3 bases from V and 4 bases from J, with 9 bases in between. CDR1 SGHAT and CDR2 FQNNGV come from the germline V gene. CDR3 amino acids: CASSFGTATEAFF. In DNA form, the CDR3 reads TGTGCCAGCAGCTTCGGTACCGCCACTGAAGCTTTCTTT.

The rearrangement links TRBV7-2 to TRBJ1-1; 10 bases align to TRBD1. V lost 3 bases and J lost 5; bases outside the gene matches: 6. The germline V gene has CDR1 SGHTA and CDR2 FQGNSA. This CDR3 contains 15 residues. CDR3 residues: CASSFGDRGLTEAFF. The CDR3 DNA reads TGTGCCAGCAGCTTCGGGGACAGGGGATTGACTGAAGCTTTCTTT.

The chain employs TRBV12-5 and TRBJ1-2; 8 bases map to TRBD1. The CDR3 is made up of 19 amino acids. Looked up from germline, CDR1 is LGHNT and CDR2 is FRNRAP. V lost 4 bases and J lost 2; bases outside the gene matches: 18. CDR3 DNA: TGTGCTAGTGGTTCCCCTCCAGTGACAGGGGCTCTCGAGAACTATGGCTACACCTTC. It yields the protein CASGSPPVTGALENYGYTF.

In nucleotides, the CDR3 is TGCAGTGCTAACGAACGCTGGGATCAGCCCCAGCATTTT. Translated: CSANERWDQPQHF. V and J are TRBV20-1 and TRBJ1-5; D not certain. Trimming stripped 4 bases from V and 5 bases from J, with 12 bases between. Germline V CDR1 and CDR2: DFQATT, SNEGSKA (reference sequence). The CDR3 runs 13 residues.

This sequence joins TRBV11-2 and TRBJ2-1, with 8 positions matching TRBD1. The CDR3 loop spans 15 amino acids. CDR1 is SGHAT, CDR2 FQNNGV, per germline. The trim removed 8 bases at V and 1 base at J, leaving 7 bases unmatched. In nucleotides, the CDR3 is TGTGCCAGCGTCCAGGGGGCCATTTCCTACAATGAGCAGTTCTTC. This translates into CASVQGAISYNEQFF.

This clonotype was detected ten times or more. The chain joins TRBV10-3 to TRBJ2-5; TRBD2 aligns across 10 bases. CDR3 length: 16 amino acids. CDR1 and CDR2 from the germline V gene are ENHRY and SYGVKD. The V and J ends lost 3 bases and 5 bases, in that order; junction bases with no gene match: 9. CDR3 in amino acids: CAISERAGGSTETQYF. Here the CDR3 DNA reads TGTGCCATCAGTGAAAGAGCGGGAGGGAGTACGGAGACCCAGTACTTC.

This clonotype has only a few counts. This chain joins TRBV2 and TRBJ2-1; TRBD2 matches at 13 bases. J was trimmed by 5 bases and V by 8 bases; bases with no gene match: 6. The CDR3 is made up of 15 amino acids. Germline CDR1 SNHLY, CDR2 FYNNEI. CDR3 sequence (DNA): TGTGCCAGCCACGTACTAGCGGGAGGGAACAATGAGCAGTTCTTC. Residues: CASHVLAGGNNEQFF.

The chain links TRBV27 to TRBJ2-2; D is undetermined. Germline CDR1 MNHEY, CDR2 SMNVEV (reference sequence). This CDR3 comprises 16 residues. V dropped 0 bases and J dropped 1 base, with 9 bases sitting between them. The CDR3 DNA is TGTGCCAGCAGTTTATCTCCGCCAGGGAACACCGGGGAGCTGTTTTTT. Protein product: CASSLSPPGNTGELFF.

This clonotype was seen more than once but under ten times. V is TRBV11-2 and J is TRBJ2-1; 11 positions match TRBD1. The CDR3 contains 16 residues. Looked up from germline, CDR1 is SGHAT and CDR2 is FQNNGV. Trimming at V came to 6 bases and at J to 6 bases, leaving 10 bases not matched to a gene. The CDR3 sequence: CASSRTGGSGGNEQFF. In DNA form, the CDR3 reads TGTGCCAGCAGTCGGACAGGGGGCTCCGGGGGCAATGAGCAGTTCTTC.

The chain links TRBV7-9 to TRBJ2-1, with 13 bases matching TRBD2. The trim removed 2 bases at V and 0 bases at J, leaving 13 bases unmatched. Germline V gene lookup returns CDR1 SEHNR and CDR2 FQNEAQ (reference sequence). The CDR3 runs to 21 residues. As DNA, the CDR3 is TGTGCCAGCAGCTTACGACTAGCGGGGGGTTTATTGCACAGCTCCTACAATGAGCAGTTCTTC. Encoded protein: CASSLRLAGGLLHSSYNEQFF.

There are a few counts of this clonotype. The V and J genes are TRBV6-5 and TRBJ1-6, with D unresolved. Germline V gene data show CDR1 as MNHEY and CDR2 as SVGAGI. The CDR3 contains 15 residues. V was pared by 4 bases and J by 9 bases, with 16 bases between. The CDR3 bases are TGTGCCAGCAGTTCTGGTTGGCAGTTTACTTCACCCCTCCACTTT. Residues: CASSSGWQFTSPLHF.

This clonotype was picked up many times. The V and J genes are TRBV7-6 and TRBJ2-7; tentatively, D is TRBD1 or TRBD2 (6 bases each). CDR1 SGHVS and CDR2 FNYEAQ come from the germline V gene. The CDR3 is 15 residues long. Deletions cut 1 base from V and 2 bases from J, with 12 bases between. As DNA, the CDR3 is TGTGCCAGCAGCTTAGGCGGAGGGGGTGCCTACGAGCAGTACTTC. It yields the protein CASSLGGGGAYEQYF.

The table lists this clonotype with many counts. The chain has TRBV11-2 and TRBJ2-1; TRBD2 agrees at 12 bases. The CDR3 consists of 18 residues. Per the germline V gene, CDR1 is SGHAT and CDR2 is FQNNGV. With 4 bases clipped from V and 3 bases from J, the junction kept 10 bases outside the gene matches. CDR3 sequence (DNA): TGTGCCAGCAGCTCAAGTCAAACTAGCGGGAGGTACTACAATGAGCAGTTCTTC. Translated: CASSSSQTSGRYYNEQFF.

This clonotype was detected ten times or more. The chain has TRBV7-2 and TRBJ2-7; TRBD2 matches at 11 bases. Trimming took 4 bases from V and 2 from J; bases not matched to a gene: 7. The CDR3 runs to 16 residues. Germline V gene sequence: CDR1 SGHTA, CDR2 FQGNSA. CDR3 in DNA: TGTGCCAGCAGCTCTGGACTAGCGGGCGGAACCTACGAGCAGTACTTC. Amino acid sequence: CASSSGLAGGTYEQYF.

The V call is TRBV11-2, the J call TRBJ2-2; 12 bases match TRBD2. CDR3 size: 16 residues. The germline V gene encodes CDR1 SGHAT and CDR2 FQNNGV. After removal of 7 bases from V and 6 bases from J, the junction contained 9 bases not matched to a gene. This CDR3 reads CASKTSGRPHPGELFF. The CDR3 DNA reads as TGTGCCAGCAAAACTAGCGGGAGGCCCCATCCCGGGGAGCTGTTTTTT.